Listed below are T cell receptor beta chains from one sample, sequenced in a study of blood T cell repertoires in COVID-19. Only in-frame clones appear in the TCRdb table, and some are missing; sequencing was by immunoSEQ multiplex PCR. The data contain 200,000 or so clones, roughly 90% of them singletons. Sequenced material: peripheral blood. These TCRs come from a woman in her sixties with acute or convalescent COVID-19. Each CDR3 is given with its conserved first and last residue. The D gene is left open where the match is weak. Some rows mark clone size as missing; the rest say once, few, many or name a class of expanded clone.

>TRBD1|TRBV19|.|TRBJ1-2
CASRPWTGVVYGYTF
TGTGCCAGTAGACCTTGGACAGGCGTTGTCTATGGCTACACCTTC
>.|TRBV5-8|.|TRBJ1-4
CASSGGLNEKLFF
TGTGCCAGCAGCGGCGGGCTAAATGAAAAACTGTTTTTT
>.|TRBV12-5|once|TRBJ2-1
CASGLVGAGDEQFF
TGTGCTAGTGGTTTGGTAGGGGCAGGGGATGAGCAGTTCTTC
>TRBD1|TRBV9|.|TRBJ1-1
CASSVGWTGNTEAFF
TGTGCCAGCAGCGTAGGCTGGACAGGGAACACTGAAGCTTTCTTT
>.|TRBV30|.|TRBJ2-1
CAWLVGTHGANEQFF
TGTGCCTGGTTAGTAGGGACTCACGGAGCCAATGAGCAGTTCTTC
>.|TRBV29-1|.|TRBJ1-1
CSVSTGTILNTEAFF
TGCAGCGTCTCGACAGGTACCATATTGAACACTGAAGCTTTCTTT
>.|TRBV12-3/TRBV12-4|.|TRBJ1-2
CASSSDSYGYTF
TGTGCCAGCAGTTCGGACAGCTATGGCTACACCTTC
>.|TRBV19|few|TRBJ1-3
CASSMVPAGAGNTIYF
TGTGCCAGTAGTATGGTCCCGGCAGGGGCTGGAAACACCATATATTTT
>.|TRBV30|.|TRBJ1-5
CAWSGQSGQPQHF
TGTGCCTGGAGCGGTCAATCGGGGCAGCCCCAGCATTTT
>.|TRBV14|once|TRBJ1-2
CASSQARNQGYGYTF
TGTGCCAGCAGCCAAGCTAGAAATCAGGGGTATGGCTACACCTTC
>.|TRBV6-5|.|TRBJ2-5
CASSPRSSQETQYF
TGTGCCAGCAGCCCAAGGAGTTCACAAGAGACCCAGTACTTC